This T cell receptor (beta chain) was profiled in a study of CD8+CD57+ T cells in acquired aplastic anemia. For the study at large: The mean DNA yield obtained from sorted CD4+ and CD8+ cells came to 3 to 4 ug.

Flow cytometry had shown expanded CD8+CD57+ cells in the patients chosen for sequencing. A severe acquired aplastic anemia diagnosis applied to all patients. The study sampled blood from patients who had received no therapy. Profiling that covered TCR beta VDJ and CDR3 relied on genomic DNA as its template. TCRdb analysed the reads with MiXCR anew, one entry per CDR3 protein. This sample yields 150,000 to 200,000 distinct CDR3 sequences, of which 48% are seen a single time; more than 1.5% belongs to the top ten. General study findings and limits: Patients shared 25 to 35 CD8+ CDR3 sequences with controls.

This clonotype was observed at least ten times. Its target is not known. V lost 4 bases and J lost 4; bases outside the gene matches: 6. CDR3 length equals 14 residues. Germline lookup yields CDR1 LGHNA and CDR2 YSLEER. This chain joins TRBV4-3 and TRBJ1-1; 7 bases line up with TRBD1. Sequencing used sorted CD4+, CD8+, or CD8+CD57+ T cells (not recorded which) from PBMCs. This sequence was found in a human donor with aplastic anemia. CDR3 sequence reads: CASSREPGGTEAFF. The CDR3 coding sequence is TGCGCCAGCAGCCGAGAACCAGGGGGCACTGAAGCTTTCTTT.